One and the same sample provided the 17 T cell receptor beta chains below, sequenced in a study of technical replicates of blood from a few donors. The table came from immunoSEQ multiplex PCR; TCRdb's copy has only in-frame clones and leaves some out. The sample lists 85,000 to 100,000 clones; roughly 96% were seen once. Sequenced material: T cells isolated from PBMCs. The origin of the receptors is a human donor in good health.

This chain links TRBV19 with TRBJ2-7, with D hard to call. CDR3 length: 14 residues. Trimming removed 4 bases from V and 2 bases from J, with 12 bases in between. Germline V gene lookup returns CDR1 LNHDA and CDR2 SQIVND (reference sequence). CDR3 region: CASSKEPTTYEQYF. The CDR3 coding sequence is TGTGCCAGTAGTAAGGAACCAACTACCTACGAGCAGTACTTC.

J is TRBJ2-7 and V is TRBV27; 10 nucleotides line up with TRBD1. The junction had 17 bases not matched to a gene; V was cut back by 6 bases and J by 0 bases. This CDR3 region has 19 residues. The V gene's germline CDR1 is MNHEY and CDR2 SMNVEV (reference sequence). The CDR3 protein is CASSARVRDRGQSSYEQYF. The CDR3 DNA reads TGTGCCAGCAGCGCCAGGGTCCGGGACAGGGGTCAAAGCTCCTACGAGCAGTACTTC.

This clone was counted once. V and J are TRBV6-4 and TRBJ2-6, with D uncertain. Germline loops: CDR1 MRHNA, CDR2 SNTAGT. This CDR3 is 14 amino acids long. Trimming left V 6 bases short and J 0 bases short, with 6 bases between. The DNA of the CDR3 is TGTGCCAGCAGCCGACTCTCTGGGGCCAACGTCCTGACTTTC. Translation gives CASSRLSGANVLTF.

The chain is built from TRBV6-5 and TRBJ2-2, with D tentatively TRBD2 (6 bases). Deletions cut 7 bases from V and 5 bases from J, with 8 bases between. This CDR3 contains 12 residues. Germline-derived CDR1 and CDR2 are MNHEY and SVGAGI. CDR3 loop: CASIGGTGELFF. The CDR3 DNA follows: TGTGCCAGCATCGGGGGTACCGGGGAGCTGTTTTTT.

V and J are TRBV27 and TRBJ2-3; 10 bases line up with TRBD2. The germline V gene has CDR1 MNHEY and CDR2 SMNVEV (reference sequence). There are 17 residues in the CDR3. J was trimmed by 0 bases and V by 6 bases; bases with no gene match: 9. In DNA form, the CDR3 reads TGTGCCAGCAGCCTGACTCTAGCGGGGGCCAGCACAGATACGCAGTATTTT. Translated, it gives CASSLTLAGASTDTQYF.

This chain connects TRBV27 to TRBJ2-2; TRBD2 might be the D (5 bases). Germline values: CDR1 MNHEY, CDR2 SMNVEV (reference sequence). Between the trimmed V and J ends, which lost 3 bases and 1 base, there was a span of 15 bases. The CDR3 has 17 amino acids. This CDR3 is CASSFGRGRRNTGELFF. CDR3 sequence (DNA): TGTGCCAGCAGTTTTGGGCGAGGGAGAAGGAACACCGGGGAGCTGTTTTTT.

The table lists this clone with a count of one. The chain joins TRBV29-1 to TRBJ2-1; tentatively, D is TRBD2 (5 bases). This CDR3 spans 14 amino acids. Looked up from germline, CDR1 is SQVTM and CDR2 is ANQGSEA. Trimming cost V 6 bases and J 4 bases, with 16 bases left between them. CDR3 DNA: TGCAGCGTGGAAACTAGAGGGTCTTACAATGAGCAGTTCTTC. Amino acid sequence: CSVETRGSYNEQFF.

The chain joins TRBV2 to TRBJ1-5; 7 bases fit TRBD1. This CDR3 has 16 amino acids. The V segment lost 4 bases and the J segment 7 bases; nucleotides outside the gene matches: 13. CDR1 is SNHLY and CDR2 is FYNNEI in the germline V gene. The DNA of the CDR3 is TGTGCCAGCAGTGGTATTTTAGAGAGGGGGCGACAGCCCCAGCATTTT. Encoded protein: CASSGILERGRQPQHF.

In DNA, the CDR3 is TGTGCCAGCAGCGTAGTTGAGCGTAACACTGAAGCTTTCTTT. Translated, it gives CASSVVERNTEAFF. The chain employs TRBV9 and TRBJ1-1; D call uncertain. This CDR3 is built from 14 residues. The ends were cut back, 0 bases at V and 2 bases at J, with 8 bases in the middle. From germline, CDR1 is SGDLS and CDR2 YYNGEE. Using reference TRBV9 and TRBJ1-1 for the parts outside the CDR3, the full variable domain is DSGVTQTPKHLITATGQRVTLRCSPRSGDLSVYWYQQSLDQGLQFLIQYYNGEERAKGNILERFSAQQFPDLHSELNLSSLELGDSALYFCASSVVERNTEAFFGQGTRLTVV.

The V call is TRBV25-1, the J call TRBJ1-1; 7 nucleotides match TRBD1. There are 16 residues in the CDR3. V was clipped by 2 bases and J by 1 base; unmatched bases: 7. Germline assignment: CDR1 MGHDK and CDR2 SYGVNS. In nucleotides, the CDR3 is TGTGCCAGCAGTGAAACCAGGGGGGCTGGGAACACTGAAGCTTTCTTT. Protein product: CASSETRGAGNTEAFF.

This sequence joins TRBV19 and TRBJ1-1; 10 nucleotides line up with TRBD1. CDR1 LNHDA and CDR2 SQIVND come from the germline V gene (reference sequence). CDR3 length: 16 amino acids. Unmatched junction bases numbered 9, after V lost 4 bases and J lost 4 bases. Here the CDR3 DNA reads TGTGCCAGTAGTACCGGCAGGGACAGGGGAGGCACTGAAGCTTTCTTT. Translated: CASSTGRDRGGTEAFF.

This chain links TRBV2 with TRBJ2-7; perhaps TRBD2 as D (5 bases). Per the germline V gene, CDR1 is SNHLY and CDR2 is FYNNEI. CDR3 length: 13 amino acids. Trimming stripped 6 bases from V and 2 bases from J, with 11 bases between. The CDR3 DNA sequence: TGTGCCAGCAGCTGGACTGGACCCTACGAGCAGTACTTC. It specifies CASSWTGPYEQYF.

The CDR3 DNA is TGTGCCAGCAGCTTAGGGAATCTTGACCAGGGGCAGTTCTTC. The encoded protein is CASSLGNLDQGQFF. This rearrangement joins TRBV7-8 to TRBJ2-1; perhaps TRBD1 as D (5 bases). The CDR3 has 14 residues. The germline V gene has CDR1 SGHVS and CDR2 FQNEAQ. The germline V and J ends were trimmed by 1 base and 12 bases, with 16 bases remaining between them.

The chain employs TRBV18 and TRBJ1-1; 7 bases align to TRBD1. Trimming at V came to 6 bases and at J to 8 bases, leaving 6 bases not matched to a gene. The CDR3 is made up of 12 amino acids. Germline CDR1 reads KGHSH; CDR2 reads LQKENI. CDR3 amino acids: CASSQGTEEAFF. Written as DNA, the CDR3 is TGTGCCAGCTCCCAGGGGACAGAGGAAGCTTTCTTT.

The rearrangement uses TRBV4-1 and TRBJ2-7; tentatively, D is TRBD1 (5 bases). Trimming cost V 0 bases and J 6 bases, with 15 bases left between them. This CDR3 spans 15 amino acids. CDR1 MGHRA and CDR2 YSYEKL come from the germline V gene. The CDR3 loop reads CASSQDPRVDSEQYF. The CDR3 nucleotides read TGCGCCAGCAGCCAAGATCCCAGGGTAGATAGCGAGCAGTACTTC.

The V gene is TRBV30, the J gene TRBJ1-2, with TRBD1 as a possible D gene (6 bases). CDR1 and CDR2 (germline): GTSNPN, SVGIG (reference sequence). The CDR3 spans 12 residues. Trimming removed 3 bases at V and 6 bases at J, with 11 bases between. The CDR3 coding sequence is TGTGCCTGGAGCGGGGGGGGGCATGGCTACACCTTC. Translating gives CAWSGGGHGYTF.

In this sample, this clone turned up once. The rearrangement links TRBV7-6 to TRBJ2-3, with 8 bases identical to TRBD2. The ends lost 5 bases at V and 1 base at J; junction bases unmatched: 5. Germline values: CDR1 SGHVS, CDR2 FNYEAQ. CDR3 length equals 15 residues. The CDR3 sequence: CASSPSTSGTDTQYF. The CDR3 DNA is TGTGCCAGCAGCCCCTCGACTAGCGGCACAGATACGCAGTATTTT.